This T cell receptor (beta chain) derives from a study of shared clonotypes between healthy human individuals. Profiled with immunoSEQ multiplex PCR; TCRdb holds only in-frame clones, not every one. Of more than 2 million clones in the sample, nearly 97% were seen once. The CDR3 runs 19 residues. Per germline, CDR1 SEHNR and CDR2 FQNEAQ (reference sequence). Trimming removed 5 bases from V and 0 bases from J, with 26 bases in between. Everyone who donated was a Caucasian adult who lived in Nashville, Tennessee. The sequencing input was naive CD4+ T cells sorted from blood. Subset here: CD45RA+ positively selected. The rearrangement links TRBV7-9 to TRBJ2-7, with D perhaps TRBD1 (6 bases). This TCR was recovered from a man aged 18 to 29 in good health. The CDR3 nucleotides read TGTGCCAGCAGCCCCAATCTTATCCAGGGGTGGGAATACTCCTACGAGCAGTACTTC. It translates to CASSPNLIQGWEYSYEQYF. Using reference TRBV7-9 and TRBJ2-7 for the parts outside the CDR3, the full variable domain is DTGVSQNPRHKITKRGQNVTFRCDPISEHNRLYWYRQTLGQGPEFLTYFQNEAQLEKSRLLSDRFSAERPKGSFSTLEIQRTEQGDSAMYLCASSPNLIQGWEYSYEQYFGPGTRLTVT.